The clone carrying this T cell receptor beta chain is a singleton in its sample. This sample was taken from a study of blood T cell repertoires in COVID-19. Clones were sequenced by immunoSEQ multiplex PCR, and TCRdb holds only the in-frame ones, with some missing. The top ten hold 6.6% of the sample, which has a few hundred thousand clones, around 83% seen once. The length of the CDR3 is 15 residues. Germline CDR1 reads SGHVS; CDR2 reads FNYEAQ. Trimming removed 2 bases at V and 6 bases at J, with 13 bases between. The material sequenced was PBMCs or T cells enriched from blood (not recorded which). The chain carries TRBV7-6 and TRBJ2-2; D possibly corresponds to TRBD2 (6 bases). The clonotype comes from a woman aged 45 to 65 who had been exposed to COVID-19. CDR3 region: CASSLRGNGAGELFF. As DNA, the CDR3 is TGTGCCAGCAGCTTACGGGGGAACGGGGCCGGGGAGCTGTTTTTT.